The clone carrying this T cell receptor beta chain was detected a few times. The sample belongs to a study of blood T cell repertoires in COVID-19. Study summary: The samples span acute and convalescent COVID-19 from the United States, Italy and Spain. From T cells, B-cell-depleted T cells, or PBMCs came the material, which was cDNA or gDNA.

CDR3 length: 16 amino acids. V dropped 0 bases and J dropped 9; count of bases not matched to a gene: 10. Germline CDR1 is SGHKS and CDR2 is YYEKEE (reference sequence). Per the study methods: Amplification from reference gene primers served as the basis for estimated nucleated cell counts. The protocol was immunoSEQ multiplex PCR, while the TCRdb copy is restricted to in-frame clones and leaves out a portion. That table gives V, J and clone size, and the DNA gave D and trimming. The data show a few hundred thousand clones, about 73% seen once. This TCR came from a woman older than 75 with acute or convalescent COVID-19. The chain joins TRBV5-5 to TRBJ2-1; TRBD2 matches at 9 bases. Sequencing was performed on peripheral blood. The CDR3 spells CASSLGTAGGLGEQFF. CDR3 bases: TGTGCCAGCAGCTTGGGGACGGCGGGAGGGTTGGGTGAGCAGTTCTTC.